This T cell receptor (beta chain) was sequenced for a study of blood T cells in healthy people across ages. V lost 4 bases and J lost 11; bases outside the gene matches: 7. This CDR3 has 12 residues. Germline V gives CDR1 LGHDT, CDR2 YNNKEL (reference sequence). Donors ranged from about 6 to 90 years old and were healthy Caucasians in Russia. Alongside a J-beta primer mix, a sample-barcoded 5' primer served in a second PCR lasting 7 to 11 cycles. Paired-end reads containing CDR3 totaled no fewer than 2.5 million for each sample. TCRdb re-analysed the 5' RACE reads in MiXCR, keeping a single row per CDR3 protein. The sample carries under 950,000 distinct CDR3 sequences, 22% recorded once.

The genes are TRBV3-1 and TRBJ2-5; 7 nucleotides agree with TRBD1. Sequenced sample: blood. The source of this sequence is a man aged 65 to 85 in good health. As DNA, the CDR3 is TGTGCCAGCAGCCTTACAGGGGAAGAGCAGTACTTC. This translates into CASSLTGEEQYF.